These 17 T cell receptor beta chains were all obtained from the same sample, sequenced in a study of T cell repertoires in cytomegalovirus infection. Which antigens these TCRs recognize remains unknown. TCRdb reprocessed the reads with MiXCR, giving one entry per CDR3 protein. The sample lists a few hundred thousand distinct CDR3 sequences, nearly 35% seen once, with about 13% in the top ten. The source was cultured PBMCs, collected from culture after CMV antigen stimulation. These TCRs come from a human donor in good health (CMV status not recorded). Some clones in this sample may be carry-over from other donors' samples.

This clonotype was counted only a few times. The V gene is TRBV6-2 or TRBV6-3, the J gene TRBJ2-7; tentative D call: TRBD2 (5 bases). Germline lookup yields CDR1 MNHEY and CDR2 SVGEGT. V lost 0 bases to trimming and J lost 0 bases, with 6 bases between them. The CDR3 contains 14 residues. The chain's CDR3 is CASSYSLASYEQYV. CDR3 DNA sequence: TGTGCCAGCAGTTACTCGCTAGCCTCCTACGAGCAGTACGTC.

The sample holds one count of this clonotype. This chain links TRBV19 with TRBJ2-7, with D possibly TRBD1 on 7 matching bases. The length of the CDR3 is 15 residues. The V end was cut by 7 bases, the J end by 3 bases, with 19 bases between. Germline loops: CDR1 LNHDA, CDR2 SQIVND (reference sequence). The CDR3: CASNLGRTGDYEQYF. CDR3 sequence (DNA): TGTGCCAGTAACTTGGGGAGGACAGGTGACTACGAGCAGTACTTC.

The V and J genes are TRBV6-1 and TRBJ2-6; 11 bases match TRBD1. CDR1 MNHNS and CDR2 SASEGT come from the germline V gene. Germline trimming cut 5 bases from V and 0 bases from J; bases unmatched to any gene: 3. The CDR3 has 17 amino acids. The CDR3 sequence: CASSSGTGGSGANVLTF. DNA of the CDR3: TGTGCCAGCAGTTCCGGGACAGGGGGCTCTGGGGCCAACGTCCTGACTTTC.

This chain links TRBV6-6 with TRBJ2-5, with D possibly TRBD1 on 5 matching bases. This CDR3 is 14 amino acids long. Germline V gene data show CDR1 as MNHNY and CDR2 as SVGAGI (reference sequence). Trimming pared 2 bases from V and 5 bases from J, leaving 12 bases between. CDR3 in amino acids: CASSYPQGRETQYF. CDR3 DNA sequence: TGTGCCAGCAGTTACCCGCAGGGCCGGGAGACCCAGTACTTC.

V and J are TRBV4-1 and TRBJ2-6; 9 positions agree with TRBD1. The trim removed 5 bases at V and 0 bases at J, leaving 8 bases unmatched. This CDR3 has 18 residues. The V gene's germline CDR1 is MGHRA and CDR2 YSYEKL. The CDR3 protein is CASSGNRGQPSGANVLTF. Here the CDR3 DNA reads TGCGCCAGCAGCGGTAACAGGGGGCAACCCTCTGGGGCCAACGTCCTGACTTTC.

A few counts support this clonotype. The V gene is TRBV6-5, the J gene TRBJ1-2, with D tentatively TRBD1 (5 bases). The CDR3 runs 14 residues. V dropped 6 bases and J dropped 5 bases, with 16 bases sitting between them. Germline lookup yields CDR1 MNHEY and CDR2 SVGAGI. The CDR3 spells CASRTGSLIYGYTF. The CDR3 DNA follows: TGTGCCAGCAGAACAGGAAGCTTAATTTATGGCTACACCTTC.

This sequence joins TRBV20-1 and TRBJ2-5; D is perhaps TRBD1 (6 bases). The CDR3 is 15 amino acids. The V end was cut by 6 bases, the J end by 1 base, with 18 bases between. Germline CDR1 DFQATT, CDR2 SNEGSKA (reference sequence). CDR3 loop: CSARGQGMGQETQYF. The CDR3 bases are TGCAGTGCCAGGGGCCAGGGGATGGGCCAAGAGACCCAGTACTTC.

This clonotype showed up just a few times. J is TRBJ2-1 and V is TRBV5-4; perhaps TRBD1 as D (6 bases). Germline V gives CDR1 SGHNT, CDR2 YYREEE (reference sequence). The V gene lost 1 base and the J gene lost 8 bases, with 10 bases spanning the gap. CDR3 length: 13 residues. The CDR3 DNA reads as TGTGCCAGCAGCTTGATGGGGGCGCATGAGCAGTTCTTC. It yields the protein CASSLMGAHEQFF.

The table lists this clonotype with a few counts. The chain combines TRBV19 with TRBJ2-1, with 10 positions matching TRBD2. Losses at the gene ends were 5 bases for V and 2 bases for J; bases not matched to a gene: 9. The CDR3 is 17 residues long. Germline V lookup: CDR1 LNHDA, CDR2 SQIVND (reference sequence). CDR3 sequence reads: CASSGTWTSGTYNEQFF. CDR3 bases: TGTGCCAGTAGTGGGACCTGGACTAGCGGAACCTACAATGAGCAGTTCTTC.

The V and J genes are TRBV20-1 and TRBJ2-1; TRBD2 aligns across 9 bases. With 3 bases clipped from V and 1 base from J, the junction kept 7 bases outside the gene matches. The germline V gene encodes CDR1 DFQATT and CDR2 SNEGSKA (reference sequence). This CDR3 region has 16 residues. The CDR3 coding sequence is TGCAGTGCTAGTCCCCCTAGCGGGGTGTCCTACAATGAGCAGTTCTTC. It encodes CSASPPSGVSYNEQFF.

This clonotype showed up just once. The V gene is TRBV19, the J gene TRBJ1-5, with 9 bases lining up with TRBD1. The V gene's germline CDR1 is LNHDA and CDR2 SQIVND (reference sequence). V trimming: 5 bases; J trimming: 7 bases; junction bases outside the gene matches: 6. The CDR3 is 14 residues long. The CDR3 region is CASSGTGTSQPQHF. The DNA for the CDR3 is TGTGCCAGTAGTGGGACAGGGACTTCCCAGCCCCAGCATTTT.

The table lists this clonotype with many counts. The gene calls are TRBV7-2 and TRBJ2-1; D gene unclear. Trimming removed 1 base at V and 6 bases at J, with 16 bases between. This CDR3 contains 16 residues. Per the germline V gene, CDR1 is SGHTA and CDR2 is FQGNSA. CDR3 protein: CASSLVESARVNEQFF. The CDR3 DNA reads TGTGCCAGCAGCTTAGTCGAGTCTGCCCGGGTCAATGAGCAGTTCTTC.

The chain employs TRBV6-1 and TRBJ2-1; D possibly uses TRBD1 or TRBD2 (6 bases each). Germline-derived CDR1 and CDR2 are MNHNS and SASEGT. Trimming stripped 6 bases from V and 9 bases from J, with 18 bases between. The CDR3 loop spans 14 amino acids. The CDR3 DNA is TGTGCCAGCAGGAAGACGGGGGCGCGAGGTGAGCAGTTCTTC. It yields the protein CASRKTGARGEQFF.

The chain has TRBV20-1 and TRBJ2-1, with D hard to call. This CDR3 is 13 amino acids long. Per the germline V gene, CDR1 is DFQATT and CDR2 is SNEGSKA (reference sequence). V lost 0 bases to trimming and J lost 7 bases, with 10 bases between them. CDR3 nucleotide sequence: TGCAGTGCTAGAGATACTTCGGCGAATGAGCAGTTCTTC. Protein: CSARDTSANEQFF.

This clonotype appeared a few times. The gene calls are TRBV6-5 and TRBJ2-7, with D tentatively TRBD2 (6 bases). The CDR3 extends over 16 amino acids. The ends were cut back, 0 bases at V and 6 bases at J, with 18 bases in the middle. Germline CDR1 and CDR2: MNHEY and SVGAGI. Written as DNA, the CDR3 is TGTGCCAGCAGTTACTCACTTACTAGCTCCTGGATCGAGCAGTACGTC. Translation gives CASSYSLTSSWIEQYV.

This clonotype was seen a few times. This sequence joins TRBV7-3 and TRBJ2-7; 7 bases are a match to TRBD2. The germline CDR1 and CDR2 sequences are SGHTA and FQGTGA. The CDR3 sequence is 17 residues long. Trimming removed 1 base from V and 1 base from J; junction bases left unmatched: 10. The DNA of the CDR3 is TGTGCCAGCAGCTTAATCGGTGGCGGGAGTCCGTCCTACGAGCAGTACTTC. Its protein is CASSLIGGGSPSYEQYF.

The rearrangement joins TRBV9 to TRBJ2-3; 10 bases line up with TRBD2. Germline V gives CDR1 SGDLS, CDR2 YYNGEE. There are 17 residues in the CDR3. The V and J ends lost 0 bases and 3 bases, in that order; junction bases with no gene match: 7. The CDR3: CASSVDPSGRITDTQYF. CDR3 DNA: TGTGCCAGCAGCGTAGACCCTAGCGGGAGAATAACAGATACGCAGTATTTT.